Presented here are 10 T cell receptor beta chains from one specimen sequenced in a study of blood T cell repertoires in COVID-19. The assay was immunoSEQ multiplex PCR, and TCRdb's table has in-frame clones only and misses some. The data hold about 150,000 clones, with 75% to 90% observed a single time. The source material was peripheral blood. These receptor sequences come from a human donor in a cohort sampled during active COVID-19.

The V and J genes are TRBV19 and TRBJ1-4, with a weak D call TRBD1 (5 bases). This CDR3 region has 14 residues. V was trimmed by 4 bases and J by 5 bases, leaving 11 bases between them. CDR1 is LNHDA, CDR2 SQIVND, per germline (reference sequence). In nucleotides, the CDR3 is TGTGCCAGTAGTACGTTCCGACAGAATGAAAAACTGTTTTTT. Amino acids: CASSTFRQNEKLFF.

V usage is TRBV5-1 and J usage is TRBJ1-6, with TRBD1 matching 7 bases. CDR1 and CDR2 from the germline V gene are SGHRS and YFSETQ. The ends lost 4 bases at V and 6 bases at J; junction bases unmatched: 7. CDR3 length: 15 residues. The CDR3 DNA sequence: TGCGCCAGCAGCCCAGGGGGAATCTCTAATTCACCCCTCCACTTT. Its protein is CASSPGGISNSPLHF.

The V and J genes are TRBV27 and TRBJ1-1; 7 bases fit TRBD1. Germline CDR1 reads MNHEY; CDR2 reads SMNVEV (reference sequence). The junction had 6 bases not matched to a gene; V was cut back by 6 bases and J by 5 bases. The CDR3 spans 13 residues. The DNA for the CDR3 is TGTGCCAGCAGAGTACCAGGGGGGACTGAAGCTTTCTTT. Amino acids: CASRVPGGTEAFF.

The chain has TRBV9 and TRBJ1-5; D unclear. The V gene's germline CDR1 is SGDLS and CDR2 YYNGEE. This CDR3 has 13 residues. The V and J ends lost 0 bases and 5 bases respectively, with 6 bases between them. CDR3 in amino acids: CASSVGADQPQHF. The CDR3 region has the DNA TGTGCCAGCAGCGTAGGGGCCGATCAGCCCCAGCATTTT.

The rearrangement uses TRBV2 and TRBJ1-5, with 10 bases that match TRBD1. Germline CDR1 is SNHLY and CDR2 is FYNNEI. The CDR3 is 14 residues long. With 7 bases clipped from V and 6 bases from J, the junction kept 6 bases outside the gene matches. The CDR3 DNA sequence: TGTGCCAGCAAACGGGACAGGGGAGGTCAGCCCCAGCATTTT. Encoded protein: CASKRDRGGQPQHF.

The chain is built from TRBV7-2 and TRBJ1-2, with a weak D call TRBD1 (5 bases). The CDR3 is 15 amino acids. V lost 5 bases and J lost 0, with 13 bases in between. The germline V gene has CDR1 SGHTA and CDR2 FQGNSA. CDR3 sequence (DNA): TGTGCCAGCAGCCAAGGGGCGGAAGCTAACTATGGCTACACCTTC. Translation gives CASSQGAEANYGYTF.

This chain joins TRBV27 and TRBJ1-5, with D tentatively TRBD1 (5 bases). CDR1 and CDR2 (germline): MNHEY, SMNVEV (reference sequence). This CDR3 contains 14 residues. V was pared by 8 bases and J by 0 bases, with 11 bases between. The CDR3 reads CASRRGGSNQPQHF. CDR3 DNA sequence: TGTGCCAGCCGTCGGGGGGGTAGCAATCAGCCCCAGCATTTT.

The J gene is TRBJ2-7, the V gene TRBV27; 9 bases align to TRBD1. CDR1 MNHEY and CDR2 SMNVEV come from the germline V gene (reference sequence). This CDR3 has 14 amino acids. Germline trimming cut 5 bases from V and 6 bases from J; bases unmatched to any gene: 8. The CDR3 protein is CASSRGTGLIEQYF. Here the CDR3 DNA reads TGTGCCAGCAGTCGGGGGACAGGGCTCATCGAGCAGTACTTC.

This chain links TRBV27 with TRBJ1-1; perhaps TRBD1 as D (6 bases). This CDR3 is 14 amino acids long. V was pared by 5 bases and J by 3 bases, with 13 bases between. Germline V gene lookup returns CDR1 MNHEY and CDR2 SMNVEV (reference sequence). In DNA form, the CDR3 reads TGTGCCAGCAGTCACGGAGGGGGGGACACTGAAGCTTTCTTT. Residues: CASSHGGGDTEAFF.

J is TRBJ1-5 and V is TRBV2; D is possibly TRBD1 (6 bases). This CDR3 has 14 amino acids. V was shortened by 6 bases and J by 6 bases, with 15 bases between the two germline ends. CDR1 and CDR2 from the germline V gene are SNHLY and FYNNEI. CDR3 sequence reads: CASSAGVWGQPQHF. CDR3 DNA: TGTGCCAGCAGCGCAGGGGTTTGGGGTCAGCCCCAGCATTTT.